Presented here are 28 T cell receptor beta chains from one specimen sequenced in a study of T cell responses to AZD1222 COVID-19 vaccine. The protocol was immunoSEQ multiplex PCR, while the TCRdb copy is restricted to in-frame clones and leaves out a portion. The profile shows more than 110,000 clones, approximately 90% of them singletons. Here the sequenced sample was peripheral blood, taken on day 0 of AZD1222 vaccination. The receptors come from an adult in good health.

The CDR3 DNA reads TGTGCCAGCAGCCGCCTCCCGGGAGCGGGGGGCTGGGAGACCCAGTACTTC. It codes for CASSRLPGAGGWETQYF. V and J are TRBV11-3 and TRBJ2-5, with 9 bases aligning to TRBD2. The CDR3 is 17 residues long. CDR1 SGHNT and CDR2 YENEEA come from the germline V gene. V trimming: 5 bases; J trimming: 5 bases; junction bases outside the gene matches: 15.

The chain carries TRBV13 and TRBJ1-2, with 7 bases aligning to TRBD1. The J segment lost 8 bases and the V segment lost 3 bases, leaving 12 bases of the junction unmatched. Germline V lookup: CDR1 PRHDT, CDR2 FYEKMQ (reference sequence). The CDR3 extends over 15 amino acids. The CDR3 DNA is TGTGCCAGCAGCTTTGGAGACCGACAGGGACAAGGCTACACCTTC. The encoded protein is CASSFGDRQGQGYTF.

This sequence joins TRBV5-6 and TRBJ2-1; TRBD1 might be the D (5 bases). The germline V gene encodes CDR1 SGHDT and CDR2 YYEEEE. The germline V and J ends were trimmed by 3 bases and 8 bases, with 9 bases remaining between them. CDR3 length equals 12 residues. The DNA for the CDR3 is TGTGCCAGCAGCTCCAGGGCCCATGAGCAGTTCTTC. Amino acids: CASSSRAHEQFF.

The chain recombines TRBV6-5 with TRBJ1-1; no clear D. CDR3 length: 14 amino acids. Germline-derived CDR1 and CDR2 are MNHEY and SVGAGI. The V gene lost 7 bases and the J gene lost 3 bases, with 15 bases spanning the gap. The CDR3 DNA follows: TGTGCCAGCACTCTTCATTGGAGGGACACTGAAGCTTTCTTT. This encodes CASTLHWRDTEAFF.

The chain couples TRBV7-6 to TRBJ2-2; D may be TRBD1 or TRBD2 (5 bases each). The CDR3 contains 17 residues. V lost 5 bases, J lost 6 bases, and 22 bases lay in between. Per germline, CDR1 SGHVS and CDR2 FNYEAQ. The CDR3 region is CASSRRPSGLNSGELFF. Written as DNA, the CDR3 is TGTGCCAGCAGCCGCCGCCCATCGGGGCTCAACTCCGGGGAGCTGTTTTTT.

The V gene is TRBV14, the J gene TRBJ2-7; no clear D gene. The CDR3 contains 15 residues. Germline loops: CDR1 SGHDN, CDR2 FVKESK. The V gene lost 4 bases and the J gene lost 4 bases, with 17 bases spanning the gap. CDR3: CASSPVTHSRYEQYF. The CDR3 nucleotides read TGTGCCAGCAGCCCTGTAACCCACAGTCGATACGAGCAGTACTTC. The full variable domain, its missing parts supplied by reference TRBV14 and TRBJ2-7, is EAGVTQFPSHSVIEKGQTVTLRCDPISGHDNLYWYRRVMGKEIKFLLHFVKESKQDESGMPNNRFLAERTGGTYSTLKVQPAELEDSGVYFCASSPVTHSRYEQYFGPGTRLTVT.

The rearrangement links TRBV7-3 to TRBJ1-6; D uncertain. The ends were cut back, 0 bases at V and 6 bases at J, with 6 bases in the middle. The germline CDR1 and CDR2 sequences are SGHTA and FQGTGA. The CDR3 extends over 14 amino acids. CDR3 sequence reads: CASSLTYANSPLHF. In DNA form, the CDR3 reads TGTGCCAGCAGCTTAACCTATGCTAATTCACCCCTCCACTTT.

The J gene is TRBJ2-7, the V gene TRBV6-5; 7 bases agree with TRBD2. Germline CDR1 reads MNHEY; CDR2 reads SVGAGI. The ends lost 5 bases at V and 2 bases at J; junction bases unmatched: 9. The CDR3 spans 15 residues. CDR3 protein: CASSTLLAAAYEQYF. CDR3 DNA: TGTGCCAGCAGTACCCTCCTAGCGGCCGCCTACGAGCAGTACTTC.

V usage is TRBV19 and J usage is TRBJ1-3, with 7 nucleotides matching TRBD1. V gave up 6 bases and J gave up 0 bases; unmatched junction bases: 11. The V gene's germline CDR1 is LNHDA and CDR2 SQIVND (reference sequence). The CDR3 contains 17 residues. CDR3 residues: CASSRLHRGVSGNTIYF. The CDR3, as DNA: TGTGCCAGTAGCCGCCTCCACAGGGGTGTCTCTGGAAACACCATATATTTT. The full variable domain, its missing parts supplied by reference TRBV19 and TRBJ1-3, is DGGITQSPKYLFRKEGQNVTLSCEQNLNHDAMYWYRQDPGQGLRLIYYSQIVNDFQKGDIAEGYSVSREKKESFPLTVTSAQKNPTAFYLCASSRLHRGVSGNTIYFGEGSWLTVV.

The CDR3 is CASSHLAVVQETQYF. The CDR3 DNA follows: TGCGCCAGCAGTCACCTAGCGGTGGTGCAAGAGACCCAGTACTTC. The chain employs TRBV10-2 and TRBJ2-5, with 7 bases fitting TRBD2. This CDR3 has 15 amino acids. Germline V gene data show CDR1 as WSHSY and CDR2 as SAAADI. After removal of 5 bases from V and 2 bases from J, the junction contained 8 bases not matched to a gene.

V usage is TRBV9 and J usage is TRBJ1-4, with TRBD1 identical over 8 bases. The V gene end was trimmed by 4 bases and the J gene end by 7 bases; junction bases not matched to a gene: 9. The CDR3 is 15 residues long. The germline gives CDR1 SGDLS, CDR2 YYNGEE. The CDR3 loop is CASSTRTGNGEKLFF. The CDR3 nucleotides read TGTGCCAGCAGCACCCGGACAGGGAACGGTGAAAAACTGTTTTTT.

This chain joins TRBV19 and TRBJ2-7; TRBD1 aligns across 8 bases. This CDR3 has 16 amino acids. V shed 6 bases and J 5 bases; nucleotides not matched to a gene: 15. Germline-derived CDR1 and CDR2 are LNHDA and SQIVND (reference sequence). For the CDR3, the DNA is TGTGCCAGTAGCATGGGCCCCGGGACAGGTCTCCACGAGCAGTACTTC. This translates into CASSMGPGTGLHEQYF.

J is TRBJ1-6 and V is TRBV9; D is unresolved. Germline V gene lookup returns CDR1 SGDLS and CDR2 YYNGEE. This CDR3 has 12 residues. V was cut by 0 bases and J by 10 bases, with 5 bases left in between. The CDR3 nucleotides read TGTGCCAGCAGCGTAGAGGGCTCACCCCTCCACTTT. Its translation: CASSVEGSPLHF.

This chain connects TRBV5-4 to TRBJ2-7; D is unresolved. CDR3 length: 15 residues. CDR1 and CDR2 (germline): SGHNT, YYREEE (reference sequence). V shed 2 bases and J shed 4 bases, with 16 bases lying between them. The CDR3 coding sequence is TGTGCCAGCAGCTTAGGGCAAACCGGTGGGTACGAGCAGTACTTC. This sequence encodes CASSLGQTGGYEQYF.

The V and J genes are TRBV29-1 and TRBJ2-5, with 10 bases identical to TRBD1. CDR3 length equals 14 residues. V shed 6 bases and J 3 bases; nucleotides not matched to a gene: 7. Germline assignment: CDR1 SQVTM and CDR2 ANQGSEA. CDR3 residues: CSVGLGTGEETQYF. For the CDR3, the DNA is TGCAGCGTGGGCCTAGGGACAGGGGAAGAGACCCAGTACTTC.

This clone was seen more than once but under ten times. CDR3 DNA: TGTGCCAGCAGCGCCAAGCGGGATTTCTCCTACGAGCAGTACTTC. Protein: CASSAKRDFSYEQYF. This sequence joins TRBV27 and TRBJ2-7; 7 bases map to TRBD2. The CDR3 totals 15 residues. The germline V gene has CDR1 MNHEY and CDR2 SMNVEV (reference sequence). V dropped 6 bases and J dropped 0; count of bases not matched to a gene: 8.

This clone is a singleton in its sample. This sequence joins TRBV19 and TRBJ1-4; maybe TRBD1 (5 bases). From germline, CDR1 is LNHDA and CDR2 SQIVND (reference sequence). V was pared by 2 bases and J by 8 bases, with 15 bases between. The CDR3 spans 15 residues. The CDR3 coding sequence is TGTGCCAGTAGTATAAGGAGGCAGGGCGCGGAAAAACTGTTTTTT. Translating it yields CASSIRRQGAEKLFF.

CDR3 sequence reads: CASSQIPEAFF. The CDR3 region has the DNA TGTGCCAGCAGCCAAATACCTGAAGCTTTCTTT. The chain combines TRBV7-2 with TRBJ1-1, with no clear D. V was trimmed by 5 bases and J by 6 bases, leaving 7 bases between them. CDR1 SGHTA and CDR2 FQGNSA come from the germline V gene. This CDR3 has 11 residues.

CDR3: CASRGTSAGRGNEQFF. For the CDR3, the DNA is TGCGCCAGCAGGGGGACGTCCGCAGGACGAGGTAATGAGCAGTTCTTC. The chain has TRBV10-1 and TRBJ2-1; D possibly matches TRBD1 or TRBD2 (5 bases each). The CDR3 consists of 16 residues. Germline V lookup: CDR1 WNHNN, CDR2 SYGVQD (reference sequence). The V gene lost 6 bases and the J gene lost 7 bases, with 22 bases spanning the gap.

The V call is TRBV7-6, the J call TRBJ2-5; D remains ambiguous. The CDR3 consists of 14 residues. V gave up 5 bases and J gave up 2 bases, with 12 bases separating them. The germline CDR1 and CDR2 sequences are SGHVS and FNYEAQ. The CDR3 region is CASSLRSAQETQYF. The CDR3 DNA reads as TGTGCCAGCAGCCTGAGGAGTGCACAAGAGACCCAGTACTTC.

The gene calls are TRBV10-1 and TRBJ2-2; TRBD2 is a possible D gene (6 bases). The germline V and J ends were trimmed by 5 bases and 3 bases, with 16 bases remaining between them. CDR1 WNHNN and CDR2 SYGVQD come from the germline V gene (reference sequence). This CDR3 spans 16 amino acids. The CDR3 region has the DNA TGCGCCAGCAGTCCCTCGCGACTAGGGCACACCGGGGAGCTGTTTTTT. This gives the protein CASSPSRLGHTGELFF.

This chain uses TRBV27 with TRBJ2-1; D call uncertain. The germline CDR1 and CDR2 sequences are MNHEY and SMNVEV (reference sequence). The germline V and J ends were trimmed by 10 bases and 0 bases, with 13 bases remaining between them. The CDR3 is 14 amino acids. This chain's CDR3 is CAKKDWSSYNEQFF. The CDR3 coding sequence is TGTGCCAAGAAAGACTGGAGCTCCTACAATGAGCAGTTCTTC.

This sequence joins TRBV4-1 and TRBJ2-1; 7 nucleotides line up with TRBD2. The CDR3 contains 15 residues. The germline gives CDR1 MGHRA, CDR2 YSYEKL. V lost 4 bases and J lost 7; bases outside the gene matches: 10. CDR3 DNA sequence: TGCGCCAGCAGCCCCCCGGGAGGTTGGGCAAATGAGCAGTTCTTC. Translation gives CASSPPGGWANEQFF.

The chain couples TRBV9 to TRBJ1-4, with 8 bases fitting TRBD1. Looked up from germline, CDR1 is SGDLS and CDR2 is YYNGEE. V dropped 2 bases and J dropped 3; count of bases not matched to a gene: 0. The CDR3 is 14 residues long. The CDR3 DNA is TGTGCCAGCAGCGTGACAGGGGCTAATGAAAAACTGTTTTTT. Residues: CASSVTGANEKLFF.

The chain is built from TRBV5-8 and TRBJ1-5, with D possibly TRBD1 on 6 matching bases. The ends were cut back, 3 bases at V and 2 bases at J, with 12 bases in the middle. The CDR3 sequence is 15 residues long. Germline V lookup: CDR1 SGHTS, CDR2 YDEGEE. The CDR3 spells CASSSQGFGNQPQHF. CDR3 coding DNA: TGTGCCAGCAGCTCCCAGGGGTTTGGCAATCAGCCCCAGCATTTT.

This chain uses TRBV5-4 with TRBJ1-2; 9 bases align to TRBD1. This CDR3 has 15 amino acids. Germline V gene lookup returns CDR1 SGHNT and CDR2 YYREEE (reference sequence). The V and J ends lost 4 bases and 7 bases, in that order; junction bases with no gene match: 11. The CDR3 spells CASSADFGQGFGYTF. The CDR3 DNA reads as TGTGCCAGCAGCGCGGACTTCGGACAGGGGTTTGGCTACACCTTC.

By sample fraction, this clone is medium-sized. V usage is TRBV28 and J usage is TRBJ1-6; D may be TRBD1 (5 bases). CDR1 is MDHEN and CDR2 is SYDVKM in the germline V gene. The V end was cut by 5 bases, the J end by 9 bases, with 14 bases between. The CDR3 is made up of 14 amino acids. The CDR3: CASSILGDGSPLHF. Written as DNA, the CDR3 is TGTGCCAGCAGTATACTAGGGGACGGTTCACCCCTCCACTTT.

The rearrangement links TRBV24-1 to TRBJ1-5, with D tentatively TRBD1 (5 bases). The CDR3 spans 15 residues. The germline CDR1 and CDR2 sequences are KGHDR and SFDVKD. V lost 2 bases, J lost 2 bases, and 9 bases lay in between. CDR3 residues: CATSDSGRGNQPQHF. In nucleotides, the CDR3 is TGTGCCACCAGTGATTCAGGGAGAGGCAATCAGCCCCAGCATTTT.